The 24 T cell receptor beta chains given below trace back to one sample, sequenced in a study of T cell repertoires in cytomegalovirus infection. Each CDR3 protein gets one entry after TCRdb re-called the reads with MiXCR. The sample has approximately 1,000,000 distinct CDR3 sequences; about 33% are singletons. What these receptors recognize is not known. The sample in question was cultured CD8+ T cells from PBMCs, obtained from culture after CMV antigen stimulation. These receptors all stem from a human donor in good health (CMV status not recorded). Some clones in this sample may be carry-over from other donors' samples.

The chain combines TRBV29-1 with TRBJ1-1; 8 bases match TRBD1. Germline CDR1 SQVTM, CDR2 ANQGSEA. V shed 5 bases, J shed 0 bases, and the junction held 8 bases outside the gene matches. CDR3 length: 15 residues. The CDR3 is CSVLGQGVMNTEAFF. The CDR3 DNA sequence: TGCAGCGTTCTTGGACAGGGAGTCATGAACACTGAAGCTTTCTTT.

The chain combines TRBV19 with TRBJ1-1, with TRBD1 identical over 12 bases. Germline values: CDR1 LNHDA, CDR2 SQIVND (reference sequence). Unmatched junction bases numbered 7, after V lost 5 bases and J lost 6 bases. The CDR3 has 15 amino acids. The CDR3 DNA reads TGTGCCAGTAGTCCCTCCGGGACAGGGGGCTCTGAAGCTTTCTTT. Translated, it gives CASSPSGTGGSEAFF.

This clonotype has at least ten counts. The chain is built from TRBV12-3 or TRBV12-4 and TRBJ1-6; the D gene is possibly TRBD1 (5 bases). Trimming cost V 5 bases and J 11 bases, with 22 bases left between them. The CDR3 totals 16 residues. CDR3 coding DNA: TGTGCCAGCAGTACCTCAGGGATCCTTGAGTTACCACCCCTCCACTTT. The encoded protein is CASSTSGILELPPLHF.

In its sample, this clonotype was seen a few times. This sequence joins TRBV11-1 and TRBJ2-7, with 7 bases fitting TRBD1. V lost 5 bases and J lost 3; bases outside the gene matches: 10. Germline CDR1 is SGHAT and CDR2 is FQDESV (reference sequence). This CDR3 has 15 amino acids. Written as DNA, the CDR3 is TGTGCCAGCAGCCCCCGGACAGGCGCCCACTACGAGCAGTACTTC. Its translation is CASSPRTGAHYEQYF.

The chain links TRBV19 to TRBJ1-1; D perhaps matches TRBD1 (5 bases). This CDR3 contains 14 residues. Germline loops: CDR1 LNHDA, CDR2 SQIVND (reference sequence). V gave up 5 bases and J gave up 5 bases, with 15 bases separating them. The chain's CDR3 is CASSHDDSSTEAFF. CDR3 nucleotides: TGTGCCAGTAGTCATGATGACAGCAGTACTGAAGCTTTCTTT.

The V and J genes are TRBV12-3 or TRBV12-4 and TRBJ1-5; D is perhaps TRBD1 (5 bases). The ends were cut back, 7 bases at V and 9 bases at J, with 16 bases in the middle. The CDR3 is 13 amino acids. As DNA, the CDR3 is TGTGCCAGCACCTCAGGGTCTGGAAGGCCCCAGCATTTT. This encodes CASTSGSGRPQHF.

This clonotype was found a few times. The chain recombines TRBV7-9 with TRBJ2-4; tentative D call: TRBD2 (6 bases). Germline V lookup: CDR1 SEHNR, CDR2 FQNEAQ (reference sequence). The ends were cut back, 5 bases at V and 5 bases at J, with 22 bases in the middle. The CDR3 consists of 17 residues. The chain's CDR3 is CASSQTPGERPQNIQYF. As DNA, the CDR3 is TGTGCCAGCAGCCAAACACCGGGAGAAAGGCCCCAAAACATTCAGTACTTC.

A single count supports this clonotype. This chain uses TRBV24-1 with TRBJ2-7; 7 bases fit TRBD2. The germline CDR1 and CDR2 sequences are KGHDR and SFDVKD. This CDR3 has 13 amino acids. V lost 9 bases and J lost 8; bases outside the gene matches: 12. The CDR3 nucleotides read TGTGCCACCCCCGGGGAGGGCGATAGCAAGCAGTACGTC. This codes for CATPGEGDSKQYV.

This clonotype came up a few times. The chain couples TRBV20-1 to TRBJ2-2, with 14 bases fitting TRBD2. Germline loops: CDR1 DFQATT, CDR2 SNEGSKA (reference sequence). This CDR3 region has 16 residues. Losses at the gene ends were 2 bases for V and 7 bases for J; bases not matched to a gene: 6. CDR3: CSARKTSGGAGGELFF. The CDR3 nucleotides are TGCAGTGCTAGAAAGACTAGCGGGGGGGCCGGCGGGGAGCTGTTTTTT.

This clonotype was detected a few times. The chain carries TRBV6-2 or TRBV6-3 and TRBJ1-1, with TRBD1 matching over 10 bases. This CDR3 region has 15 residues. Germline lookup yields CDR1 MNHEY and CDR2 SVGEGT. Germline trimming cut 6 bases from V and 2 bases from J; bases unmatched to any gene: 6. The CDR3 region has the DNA TGTGCCAGCAGGAGAGACAGGGGGCTCAACACTGAAGCTTTCTTT. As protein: CASRRDRGLNTEAFF.

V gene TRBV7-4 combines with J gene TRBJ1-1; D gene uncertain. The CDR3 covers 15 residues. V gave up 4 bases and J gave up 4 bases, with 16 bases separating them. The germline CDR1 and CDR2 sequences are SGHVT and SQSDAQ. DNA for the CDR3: TGTGCCAGCAGCTCCGCCACCCACGGGAGCACTGAAGCTTTCTTT. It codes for CASSSATHGSTEAFF.

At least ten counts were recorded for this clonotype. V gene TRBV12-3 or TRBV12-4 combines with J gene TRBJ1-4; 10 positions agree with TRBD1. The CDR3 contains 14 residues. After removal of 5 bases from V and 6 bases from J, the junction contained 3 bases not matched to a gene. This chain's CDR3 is CASSPGQGDEKLFF. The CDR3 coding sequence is TGTGCCAGCAGTCCCGGACAGGGGGATGAAAAACTGTTTTTT.

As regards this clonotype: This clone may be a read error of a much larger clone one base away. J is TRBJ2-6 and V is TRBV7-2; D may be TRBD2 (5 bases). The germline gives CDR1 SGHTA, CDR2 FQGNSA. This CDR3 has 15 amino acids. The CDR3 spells CASSFPSSEANVLTF. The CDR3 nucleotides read TGTGCCAGCAGCTTTCCTAGCTCTGAGGCCAACGTCCTGACTTTC.

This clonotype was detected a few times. CDR3 amino acids: CASSLLGIPSAYEQYF. For the CDR3, the DNA is TGTGCCAGCAGTTTATTAGGGATCCCTTCCGCCTACGAGCAGTACTTC. The V call is TRBV27, the J call TRBJ2-7; D gene unclear. The CDR3 length is 16 residues. The V gene's germline CDR1 is MNHEY and CDR2 SMNVEV (reference sequence). Trimming took 1 base from V and 2 from J, leaving 15 bases between them.

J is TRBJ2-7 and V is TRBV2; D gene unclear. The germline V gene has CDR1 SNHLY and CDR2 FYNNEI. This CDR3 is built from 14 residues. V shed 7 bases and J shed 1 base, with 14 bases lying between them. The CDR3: CASTPQVFSYEQYV. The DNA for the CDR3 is TGTGCCAGCACCCCCCAGGTTTTTTCCTACGAGCAGTACGTC.

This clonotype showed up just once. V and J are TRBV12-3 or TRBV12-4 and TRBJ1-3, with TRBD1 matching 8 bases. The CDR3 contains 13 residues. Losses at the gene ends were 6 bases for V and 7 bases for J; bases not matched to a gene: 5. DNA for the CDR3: TGTGCCAGCAGGACAGGGGCCTTTAACACCATATATTTT. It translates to CASRTGAFNTIYF.

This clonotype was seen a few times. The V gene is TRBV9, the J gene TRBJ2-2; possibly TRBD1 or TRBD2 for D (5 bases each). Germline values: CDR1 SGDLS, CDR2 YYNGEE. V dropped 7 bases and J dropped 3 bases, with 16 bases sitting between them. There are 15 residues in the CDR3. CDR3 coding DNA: TGTGCCAGCGCTCCCAAGGGGACCCACACCGGGGAGCTGTTTTTT. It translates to CASAPKGTHTGELFF.

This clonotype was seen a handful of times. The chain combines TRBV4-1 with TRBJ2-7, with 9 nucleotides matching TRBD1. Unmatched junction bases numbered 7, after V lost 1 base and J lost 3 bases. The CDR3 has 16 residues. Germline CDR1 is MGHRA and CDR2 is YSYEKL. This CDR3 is CASSQGTGDAGYEQYF. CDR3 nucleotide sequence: TGCGCCAGCAGCCAAGGGACAGGGGACGCCGGCTACGAGCAGTACTTC.

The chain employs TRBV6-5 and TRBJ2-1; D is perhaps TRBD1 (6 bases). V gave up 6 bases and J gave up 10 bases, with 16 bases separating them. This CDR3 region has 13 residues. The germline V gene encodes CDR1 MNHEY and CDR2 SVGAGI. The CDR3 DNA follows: TGTGCCAGCAGGATACGTGGGGGCAGCGAGCAGTTCTTC. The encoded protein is CASRIRGGSEQFF.

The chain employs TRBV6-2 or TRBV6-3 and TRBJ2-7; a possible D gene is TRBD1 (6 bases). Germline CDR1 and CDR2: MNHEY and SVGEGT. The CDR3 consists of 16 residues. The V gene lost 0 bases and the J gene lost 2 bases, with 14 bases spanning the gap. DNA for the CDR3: TGTGCCAGCAGTTACTCGATTTGGGACAACCCCTACGAGCAGTACGTC. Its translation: CASSYSIWDNPYEQYV.

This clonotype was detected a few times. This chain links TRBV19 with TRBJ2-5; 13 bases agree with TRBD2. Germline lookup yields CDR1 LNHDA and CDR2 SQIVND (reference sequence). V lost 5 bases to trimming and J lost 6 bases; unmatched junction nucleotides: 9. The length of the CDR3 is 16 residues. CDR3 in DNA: TGTGCCAGTAGTCCCCTACTAGCGGGGGGGGTGAAGACCCAGTACTTC. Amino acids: CASSPLLAGGVKTQYF.

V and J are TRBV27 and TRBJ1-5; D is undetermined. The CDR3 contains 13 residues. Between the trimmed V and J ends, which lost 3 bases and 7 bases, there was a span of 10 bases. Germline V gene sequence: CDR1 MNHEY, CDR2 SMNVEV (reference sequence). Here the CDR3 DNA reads TGTGCCAGCAGTTTTACTTCGGGGCAGCCCCAGCATTTT. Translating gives CASSFTSGQPQHF.

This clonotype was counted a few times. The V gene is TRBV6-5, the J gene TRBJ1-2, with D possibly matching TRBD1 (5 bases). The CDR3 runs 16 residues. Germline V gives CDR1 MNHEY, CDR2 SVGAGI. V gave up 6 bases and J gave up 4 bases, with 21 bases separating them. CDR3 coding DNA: TGTGCCAGCAGCAAATCTGGGGGACCCTCGCGCTATGGCTACACCTTC. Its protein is CASSKSGGPSRYGYTF.

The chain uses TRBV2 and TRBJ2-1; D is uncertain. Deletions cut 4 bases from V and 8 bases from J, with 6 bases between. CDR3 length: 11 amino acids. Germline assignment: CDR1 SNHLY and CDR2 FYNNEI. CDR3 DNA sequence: TGTGCCAGCAGTGGAAGGTATGAGCAGTTCTTC. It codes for CASSGRYEQFF.